This TCR beta chain was documented in a study of cytomegalovirus exposure and HLA in healthy donors. Primers for the PCR totalled 60 Vbeta and 13 Jbeta. TCRdb's table, derived via immunoSEQ multiplex PCR, lists solely in-frame clones and lacks some. The sample holds roughly 73,000 clones. CDR3 length equals 14 residues. V dropped 6 bases and J dropped 4 bases, with 15 bases sitting between them. From germline, CDR1 is MGHRA and CDR2 YSYEKL. This receptor was obtained from a man in his fifties or sixties in good health and CMV-seropositive. This chain links TRBV4-1 with TRBJ1-1; D is unresolved. The sequencing input was PBMCs. The CDR3 here is CASRLGESSTEAFF. The CDR3 DNA follows: TGCGCCAGCAGACTTGGGGAGTCGAGCACTGAAGCTTTCTTT.